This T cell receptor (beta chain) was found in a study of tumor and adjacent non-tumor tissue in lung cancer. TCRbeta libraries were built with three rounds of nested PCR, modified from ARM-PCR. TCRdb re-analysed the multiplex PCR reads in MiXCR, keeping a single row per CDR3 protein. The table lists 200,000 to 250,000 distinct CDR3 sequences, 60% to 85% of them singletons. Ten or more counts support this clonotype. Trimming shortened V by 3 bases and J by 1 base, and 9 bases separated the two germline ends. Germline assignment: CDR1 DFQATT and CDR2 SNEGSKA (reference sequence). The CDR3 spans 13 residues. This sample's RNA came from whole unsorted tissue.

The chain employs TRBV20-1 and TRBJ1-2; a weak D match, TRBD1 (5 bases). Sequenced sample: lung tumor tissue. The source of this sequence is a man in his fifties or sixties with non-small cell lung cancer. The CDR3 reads CSASSGGNYGYTF. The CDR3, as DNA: TGCAGTGCTAGTTCGGGGGGTAACTATGGCTACACCTTC.